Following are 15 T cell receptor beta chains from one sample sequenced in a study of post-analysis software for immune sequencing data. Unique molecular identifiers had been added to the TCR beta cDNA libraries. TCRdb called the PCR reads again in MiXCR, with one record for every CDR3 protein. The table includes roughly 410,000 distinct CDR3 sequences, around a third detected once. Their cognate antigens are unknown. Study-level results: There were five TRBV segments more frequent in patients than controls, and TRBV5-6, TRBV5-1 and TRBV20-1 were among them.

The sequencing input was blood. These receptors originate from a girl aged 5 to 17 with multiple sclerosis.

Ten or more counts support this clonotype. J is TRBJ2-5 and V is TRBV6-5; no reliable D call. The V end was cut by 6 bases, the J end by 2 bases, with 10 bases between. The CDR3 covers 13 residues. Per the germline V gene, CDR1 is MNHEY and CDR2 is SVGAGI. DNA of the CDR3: TGTGCCAGCAGCAGGACCGATCAAGAGACCCAGTACTTC. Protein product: CASSRTDQETQYF.

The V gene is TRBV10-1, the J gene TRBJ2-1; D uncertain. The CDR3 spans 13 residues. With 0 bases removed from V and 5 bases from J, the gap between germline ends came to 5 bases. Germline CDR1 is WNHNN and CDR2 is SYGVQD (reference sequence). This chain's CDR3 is CASSESGDNEQFF. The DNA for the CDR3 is TGCGCCAGCAGTGAGTCTGGTGACAATGAGCAGTTCTTC.

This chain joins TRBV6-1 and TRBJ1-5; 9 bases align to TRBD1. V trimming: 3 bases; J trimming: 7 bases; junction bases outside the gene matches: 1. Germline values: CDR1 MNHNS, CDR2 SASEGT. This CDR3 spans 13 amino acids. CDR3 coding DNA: TGTGCCAGCAGTGAGGACAGGGGCCAGCCCCAGCATTTT. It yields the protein CASSEDRGQPQHF.

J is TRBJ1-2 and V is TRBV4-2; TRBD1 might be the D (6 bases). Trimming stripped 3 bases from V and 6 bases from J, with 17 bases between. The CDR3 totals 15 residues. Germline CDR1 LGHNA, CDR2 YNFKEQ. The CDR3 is CASSHPRATGHGYTF. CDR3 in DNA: TGTGCCAGCAGCCACCCTCGGGCGACAGGCCATGGCTACACCTTC.

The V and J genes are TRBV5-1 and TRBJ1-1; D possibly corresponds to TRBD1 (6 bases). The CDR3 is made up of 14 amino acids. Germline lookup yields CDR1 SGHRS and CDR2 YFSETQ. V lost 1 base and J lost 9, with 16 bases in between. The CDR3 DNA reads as TGCGCCAGCAGCTTGTCAGGGGAAACTGCGAAAGCTTTCTTT. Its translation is CASSLSGETAKAFF.

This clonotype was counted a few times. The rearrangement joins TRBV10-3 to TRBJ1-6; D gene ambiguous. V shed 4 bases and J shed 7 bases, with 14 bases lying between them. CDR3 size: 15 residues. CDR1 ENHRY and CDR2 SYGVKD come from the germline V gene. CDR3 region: CAISASERQNSPLHF. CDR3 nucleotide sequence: TGTGCCATCAGTGCTTCGGAGCGGCAAAATTCACCCCTCCACTTT.

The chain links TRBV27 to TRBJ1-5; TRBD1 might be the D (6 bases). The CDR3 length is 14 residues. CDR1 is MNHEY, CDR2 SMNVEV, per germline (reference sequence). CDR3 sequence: CTTWTGGGNQPQHF. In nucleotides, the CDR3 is TGTACCACCTGGACGGGGGGCGGCAATCAGCCCCAGCATTTT.

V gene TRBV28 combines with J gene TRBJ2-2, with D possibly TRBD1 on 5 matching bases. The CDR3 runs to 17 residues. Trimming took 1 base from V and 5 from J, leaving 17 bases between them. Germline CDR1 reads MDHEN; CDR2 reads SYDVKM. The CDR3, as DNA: TGTGCCAGCAGTTTATCAGGTCGCTCCGCAGGGACCGGGGAGCTGTTTTTT. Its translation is CASSLSGRSAGTGELFF.

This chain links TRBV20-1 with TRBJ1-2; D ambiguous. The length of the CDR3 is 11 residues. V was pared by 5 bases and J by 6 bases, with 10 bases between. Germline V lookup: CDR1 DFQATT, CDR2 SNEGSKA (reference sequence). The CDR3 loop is CSAWKSNGYTF. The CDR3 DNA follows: TGCAGTGCTTGGAAATCAAATGGCTACACCTTC.

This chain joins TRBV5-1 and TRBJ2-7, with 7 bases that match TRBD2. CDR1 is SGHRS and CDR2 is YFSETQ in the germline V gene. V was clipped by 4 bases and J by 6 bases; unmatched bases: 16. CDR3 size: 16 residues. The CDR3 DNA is TGCGCCAGCAGCCCCATGCCGGGCGGGGGATCTTCCGAGCAGTACTTC. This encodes CASSPMPGGGSSEQYF.

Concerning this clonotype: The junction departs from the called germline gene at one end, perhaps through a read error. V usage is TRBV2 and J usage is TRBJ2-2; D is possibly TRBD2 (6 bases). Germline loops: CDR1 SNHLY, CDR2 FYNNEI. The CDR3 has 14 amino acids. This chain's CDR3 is CASGDSGNTGELFF. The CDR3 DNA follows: TGTGCCAGCGGTGATAGCGGGAACACCGGGGAGCTGTTTTTT.

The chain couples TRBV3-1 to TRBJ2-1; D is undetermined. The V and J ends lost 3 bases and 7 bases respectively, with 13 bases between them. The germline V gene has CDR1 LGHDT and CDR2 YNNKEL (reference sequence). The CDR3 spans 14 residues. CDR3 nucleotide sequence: TGTGCCAGCAGCCACTCCGAAAAAACAAATGAGCAGTTCTTC. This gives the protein CASSHSEKTNEQFF.

This CDR3 reads CASSSGTVFYEQYF. CDR3 sequence (DNA): TGTGCCAGCAGCTCCGGGACAGTTTTCTACGAGCAGTACTTC. This chain links TRBV3-1 with TRBJ2-7; 7 positions agree with TRBD1. Losses at the gene ends were 5 bases for V and 3 bases for J; bases not matched to a gene: 7. Germline CDR1 and CDR2: LGHDT and YNNKEL (reference sequence). There are 14 residues in the CDR3.

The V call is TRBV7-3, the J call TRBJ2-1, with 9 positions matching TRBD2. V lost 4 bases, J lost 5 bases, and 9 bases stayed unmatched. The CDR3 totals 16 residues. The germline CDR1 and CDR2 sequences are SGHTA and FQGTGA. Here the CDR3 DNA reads TGTGCCAGCAGCTCCCCGCGGGGGGGCCGTGACAATGAGCAGTTCTTC. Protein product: CASSSPRGGRDNEQFF.

This CDR3 reads CSVEGTPKTDQGTQYF. In nucleotides, the CDR3 is TGCAGCGTTGAAGGGACTCCGAAAACAGACCAGGGGACCCAGTACTTC. The gene calls are TRBV29-1 and TRBJ2-5; D may be TRBD1 or TRBD2 (5 bases each). Deletions cut 1 base from V and 7 bases from J, with 22 bases between. Germline assignment: CDR1 SQVTM and CDR2 ANQGSEA. The CDR3 has 16 residues.